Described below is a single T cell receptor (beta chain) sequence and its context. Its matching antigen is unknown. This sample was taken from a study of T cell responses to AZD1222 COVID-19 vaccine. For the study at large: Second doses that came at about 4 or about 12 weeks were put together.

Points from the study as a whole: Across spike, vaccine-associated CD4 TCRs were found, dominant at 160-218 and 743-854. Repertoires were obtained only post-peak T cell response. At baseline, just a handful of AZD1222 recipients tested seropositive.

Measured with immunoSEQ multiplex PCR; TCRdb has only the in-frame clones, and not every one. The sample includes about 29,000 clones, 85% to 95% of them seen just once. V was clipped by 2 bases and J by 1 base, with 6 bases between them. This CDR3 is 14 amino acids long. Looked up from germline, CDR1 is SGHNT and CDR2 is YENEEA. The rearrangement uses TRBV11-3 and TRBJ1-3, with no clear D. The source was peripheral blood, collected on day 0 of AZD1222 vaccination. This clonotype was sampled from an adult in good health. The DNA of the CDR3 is TGTGCCAGCAGCTTAAAAGGGTCTGGAAACACCATATATTTT. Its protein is CASSLKGSGNTIYF.